The 9 T cell receptor beta chains below were found in one sample sequenced in a study of regulatory T cells in long-lasting Graves disease. Indicated time point: newly diagnosed GD, antithyroid drugs for less than 3 months. Generation of the TCR library employed RNA extracted from PBMCs. Sequencing libraries for TCR beta were prepared with iRepertoire HTBI primers and Arm-PCR of CDR3 regions. A single record per CDR3 protein comes from TCRdb applying MiXCR to the multiplex PCR reads. The table shows fewer than 550,000 distinct CDR3 sequences, with 15% to 20% occurring only once. The same sample was also used in a study of T cells in Graves' hyperthyroidism and ophthalmopathy.

The material sequenced was peripheral blood mononuclear cells (PBMCs), taken at new diagnosis, from a patient treated with antithyroid drugs. The receptors were gathered from a middle-aged woman with Graves disease.

Many counts were recorded for this clonotype. The V and J genes are TRBV11-2 and TRBJ2-3, with a possible D match to TRBD2 (6 bases). Per the germline V gene, CDR1 is SGHAT and CDR2 is FQNNGV. Trimming took off 5 bases at V and 1 base at J, with 13 bases between the two ends. The CDR3 has 15 residues. CDR3 bases: TGTGCCAGCAGCGTGCGGGGAAGGGGCACAGATACGCAGTATTTT. Protein product: CASSVRGRGTDTQYF.

This clonotype appeared a few times. J is TRBJ2-2 and V is TRBV5-5; TRBD1 is a possible D gene (6 bases). Trimming took 6 bases from V and 0 from J, leaving 9 bases between them. CDR3 size: 14 residues. Germline V gene sequence: CDR1 SGHKS, CDR2 YYEKEE (reference sequence). The CDR3 loop is CASKRQANTGELFF. For the CDR3, the DNA is TGTGCCAGCAAAAGACAGGCGAACACCGGGGAGCTGTTTTTT.

There are many counts of this clonotype. This chain joins TRBV29-1 and TRBJ2-3; 8 nucleotides match TRBD1. Germline lookup yields CDR1 SQVTM and CDR2 ANQGSEA. The CDR3 sequence is 15 residues long. Germline trimming cut 4 bases from V and 1 base from J; bases unmatched to any gene: 7. DNA for the CDR3: TGCAGCGTTGGAGGACAGGGAACGGGCACAGATACGCAGTATTTT. As protein: CSVGGQGTGTDTQYF.

There are a few counts of this clonotype. The chain uses TRBV7-9 and TRBJ1-4; the D is unclear. Germline lookup yields CDR1 SEHNR and CDR2 FQNEAQ (reference sequence). V shed 1 base and J shed 3 bases, with 9 bases lying between them. The CDR3 runs to 15 residues. The chain's CDR3 is CASSLDMGPNEKLFF. The DNA of the CDR3 is TGTGCCAGCAGCTTAGATATGGGCCCTAATGAAAAACTGTTTTTT.

This clonotype has just a few counts. The CDR3 loop is CASSSTRNNEQFF. The CDR3 DNA reads TGTGCCAGCAGCTCCACCCGGAACAATGAGCAGTTCTTC. The chain couples TRBV5-4 to TRBJ2-1, with no clear D. The germline V gene encodes CDR1 SGHNT and CDR2 YYREEE (reference sequence). Trimming removed 3 bases at V and 5 bases at J, with 9 bases between. This CDR3 has 13 residues.

This clonotype was found many times. The V and J genes are TRBV12-3 or TRBV12-4 and TRBJ1-4, with D perhaps TRBD1 (5 bases). The CDR3 consists of 13 residues. V was pared by 6 bases and J by 8 bases, with 13 bases between. CDR3 protein: CASRPVQGEKLFF. The CDR3, as DNA: TGTGCCAGCAGACCCGTCCAGGGAGAAAAACTGTTTTTT.

This clonotype showed up just a few times. V is TRBV3-1 and J is TRBJ2-1, with no clear D. This CDR3 has 15 amino acids. Germline V gene lookup returns CDR1 LGHDT and CDR2 YNNKEL (reference sequence). Trimming removed 2 bases from V and 5 bases from J, with 13 bases in between. CDR3 loop: CASSQRSSAHNEQFF. The DNA for the CDR3 is TGTGCCAGCAGCCAAAGGTCTAGTGCTCACAATGAGCAGTTCTTC.

The CDR3 loop reads CSALNPRGGRVEKLFF. In DNA form, the CDR3 reads TGCAGTGCCCTTAACCCACGGGGGGGGCGGGTTGAAAAACTGTTTTTT. V gene TRBV20-1 combines with J gene TRBJ1-4; possible D gene TRBD1, 6 bases. Germline CDR1 DFQATT, CDR2 SNEGSKA (reference sequence). The CDR3 extends over 16 amino acids. V was cut by 6 bases and J by 7 bases, with 24 bases left in between.

This clonotype has a count of ten or more. The genes are TRBV12-3 or TRBV12-4 and TRBJ2-7; a weak D match, TRBD1 (7 bases). The CDR3 contains 14 residues. With 4 bases removed from V and 6 bases from J, the gap between germline ends came to 16 bases. The CDR3 DNA reads as TGTGCCAGCAGTTGGGCGGAGGGGGCGGGCGAGCAGTACTTC. It is translated as CASSWAEGAGEQYF.